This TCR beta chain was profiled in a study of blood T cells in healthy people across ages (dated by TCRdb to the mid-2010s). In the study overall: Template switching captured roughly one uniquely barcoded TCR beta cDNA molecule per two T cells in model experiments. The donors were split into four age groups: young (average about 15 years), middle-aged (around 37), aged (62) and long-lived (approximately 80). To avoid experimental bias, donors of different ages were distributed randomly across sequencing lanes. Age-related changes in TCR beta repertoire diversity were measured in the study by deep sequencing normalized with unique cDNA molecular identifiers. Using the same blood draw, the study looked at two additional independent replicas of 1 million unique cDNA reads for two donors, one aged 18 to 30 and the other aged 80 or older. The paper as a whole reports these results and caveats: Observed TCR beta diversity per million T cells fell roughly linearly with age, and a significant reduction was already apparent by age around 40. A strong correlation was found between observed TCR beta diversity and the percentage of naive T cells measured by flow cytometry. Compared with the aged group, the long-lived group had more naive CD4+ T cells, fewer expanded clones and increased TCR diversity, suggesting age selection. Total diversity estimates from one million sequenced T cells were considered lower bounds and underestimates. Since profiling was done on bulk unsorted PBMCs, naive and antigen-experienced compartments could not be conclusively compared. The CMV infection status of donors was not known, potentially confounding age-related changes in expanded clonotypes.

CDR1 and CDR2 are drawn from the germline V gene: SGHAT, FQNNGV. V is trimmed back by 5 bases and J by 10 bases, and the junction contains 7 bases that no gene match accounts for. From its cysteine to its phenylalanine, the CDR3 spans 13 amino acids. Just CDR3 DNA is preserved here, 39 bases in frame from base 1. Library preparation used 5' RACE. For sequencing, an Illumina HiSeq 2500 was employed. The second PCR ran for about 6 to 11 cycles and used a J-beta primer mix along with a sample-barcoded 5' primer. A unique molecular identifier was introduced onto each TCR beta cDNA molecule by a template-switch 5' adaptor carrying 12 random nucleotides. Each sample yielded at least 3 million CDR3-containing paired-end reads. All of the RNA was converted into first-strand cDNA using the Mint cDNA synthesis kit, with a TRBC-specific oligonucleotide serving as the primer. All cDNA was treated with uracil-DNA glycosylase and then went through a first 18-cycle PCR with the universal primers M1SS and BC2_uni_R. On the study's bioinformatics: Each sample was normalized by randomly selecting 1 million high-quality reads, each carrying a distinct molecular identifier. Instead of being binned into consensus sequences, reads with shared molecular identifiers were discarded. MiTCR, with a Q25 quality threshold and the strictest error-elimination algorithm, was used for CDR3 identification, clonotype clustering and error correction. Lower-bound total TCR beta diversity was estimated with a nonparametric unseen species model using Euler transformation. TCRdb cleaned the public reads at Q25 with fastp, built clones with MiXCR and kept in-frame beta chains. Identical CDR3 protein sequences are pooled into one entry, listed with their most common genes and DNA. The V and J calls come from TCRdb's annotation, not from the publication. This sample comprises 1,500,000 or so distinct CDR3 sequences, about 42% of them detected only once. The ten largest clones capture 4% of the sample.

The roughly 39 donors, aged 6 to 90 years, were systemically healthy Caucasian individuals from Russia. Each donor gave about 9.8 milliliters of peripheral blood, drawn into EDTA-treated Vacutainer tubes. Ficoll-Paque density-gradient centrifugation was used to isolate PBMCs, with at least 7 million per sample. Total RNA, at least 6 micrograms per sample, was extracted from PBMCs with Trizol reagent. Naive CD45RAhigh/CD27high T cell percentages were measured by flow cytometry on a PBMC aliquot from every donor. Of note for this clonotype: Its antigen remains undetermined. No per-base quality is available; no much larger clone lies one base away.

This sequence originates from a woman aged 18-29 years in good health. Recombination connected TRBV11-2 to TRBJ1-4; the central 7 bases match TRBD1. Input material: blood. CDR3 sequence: CASSPDREGKLFF. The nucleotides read TGTGCCAGCAGCCCAGACAGGGAGGGAAAACTGTTTTTT.